One and the same sample provided the 27 T cell receptor beta chains below, sequenced in a study of T cell repertoires in cytomegalovirus infection. TCRdb independently ran MiXCR on the reads; one entry per CDR3 protein. The sample lists some 240,000 distinct CDR3 sequences, approximately 17% occurring once. The sequenced material came from CD8+ T cells from PBMCs. The receptors originated from a human donor in good health (CMV status not recorded). Some clones in this sample may be carry-over from other donors' samples.

The sample holds many counts of this clonotype. The chain joins TRBV28 to TRBJ2-2; a possible D gene is TRBD2 (5 bases). The length of the CDR3 is 15 residues. V was shortened by 2 bases and J by 3 bases, with 10 bases between the two germline ends. The germline CDR1 and CDR2 sequences are MDHEN and SYDVKM. CDR3 region: CASSLRLAYTGELFF. CDR3 sequence (DNA): TGTGCCAGCAGTTTACGGCTAGCATACACCGGGGAGCTGTTTTTT.

This clonotype was seen many times. The gene calls are TRBV7-9 and TRBJ1-2, with D perhaps TRBD1 (6 bases). This CDR3 has 16 residues. V lost 5 bases and J 2 bases, leaving 18 bases between the germline ends. Germline lookup yields CDR1 SEHNR and CDR2 FQNEAQ (reference sequence). The DNA for the CDR3 is TGTGCCAGCAGCACCCCTACTCGGGACAAGAACTATGGCTACACCTTC. Protein: CASSTPTRDKNYGYTF.

In this sample, this clonotype turned up many times. J is TRBJ2-7 and V is TRBV11-2; a possible D gene is TRBD1 (5 bases). Trimming cost V 1 base and J 2 bases, with 12 bases left between them. Germline-derived CDR1 and CDR2 are SGHAT and FQNNGV. The CDR3 is 15 residues long. Written as DNA, the CDR3 is TGTGCCAGCAGCTTAGCGGCAGGGCCGACCTACGAGCAGTACTTC. This translates into CASSLAAGPTYEQYF.

Note on this clonotype: This may come from a read error, since a much larger clone is one base off. This chain connects TRBV27 to TRBJ1-5; D uncertain. Germline V gene data show CDR1 as MNHEY and CDR2 as SMNVEV (reference sequence). The CDR3 runs 12 residues. CDR3: CASSEGSQTQHF. DNA for the CDR3: TGTGCCAGCAGTGAGGGTTCTCAGACCCAGCATTTT.

The chain has TRBV6-6 and TRBJ2-2; 7 nucleotides align to TRBD1. The CDR3 extends over 16 amino acids. The junction had 6 bases not matched to a gene; V was cut back by 3 bases and J by 2 bases. Germline-derived CDR1 and CDR2 are MNHNY and SVGAGI (reference sequence). The CDR3 sequence is CASSYSRQGNTGELFF. The CDR3 DNA reads as TGTGCCAGCAGTTATTCCAGACAGGGCAACACCGGGGAGCTGTTTTTT.

This rearrangement joins TRBV5-1 to TRBJ2-7; D call uncertain. Germline CDR1 SGHRS, CDR2 YFSETQ. Trimming cost V 0 bases and J 3 bases, with 10 bases left between them. The CDR3 covers 14 residues. CDR3 bases: TGCGCCAGCAGCTTGGATAAGGTTTTCTACGAGCAGTACTTC. This gives the protein CASSLDKVFYEQYF.

The genes are TRBV5-8 and TRBJ1-1; D is uncertain. Per germline, CDR1 SGHTS and CDR2 YDEGEE. Trimming shortened V by 1 base and J by 5 bases, and 9 bases separated the two germline ends. There are 13 residues in the CDR3. The CDR3 nucleotides read TGTGCCAGCAGCTTGAGCGGTTGGACTGAAGCTTTCTTT. Amino acids: CASSLSGWTEAFF. Combining the CDR3 with reference TRBV5-8 and TRBJ1-1 gives the whole variable domain EAGVTQSPTHLIKTRGQQATLRCSPISGHTSVYWYQQALGLGLQFLLWYDEGEERNRGNFPPRFSGRQFPNYSSELNVNALELEDSALYLCASSLSGWTEAFFGQGTRLTVV.

In this sample, this clonotype turned up a few times. The chain joins TRBV6-1 to TRBJ2-1; D might be TRBD2 (5 bases). V dropped 8 bases and J dropped 8 bases, with 19 bases sitting between them. The CDR3 extends over 14 amino acids. CDR1 and CDR2 (germline): MNHNS, SASEGT. Here the CDR3 DNA reads TGTGCCAGCGGCACTAGAATCGTTGACGATGAGCAGTTCTTC. Translating it yields CASGTRIVDDEQFF.

This clonotype was counted at least ten times. The chain uses TRBV7-9 and TRBJ1-4, with TRBD1 as a possible D gene (5 bases). From germline, CDR1 is SEHNR and CDR2 FQNEAQ (reference sequence). V gave up 5 bases and J gave up 7 bases, with 17 bases separating them. The CDR3 consists of 15 residues. In DNA, the CDR3 is TGTGCCAGCAGCCTATCGCAGGGCTTTGGTGAAAAACTGTTTTTT. It codes for CASSLSQGFGEKLFF. Drawing the rest from reference TRBV7-9 and TRBJ1-4, the complete variable domain is DTGVSQNPRHKITKRGQNVTFRCDPISEHNRLYWYRQTLGQGPEFLTYFQNEAQLEKSRLLSDRFSAERPKGSFSTLEIQRTEQGDSAMYLCASSLSQGFGEKLFFGSGTQLSVL.

This clonotype was counted only a few times. This chain connects TRBV29-1 to TRBJ1-1; tentative D call: TRBD1 (5 bases). Germline V lookup: CDR1 SQVTM, CDR2 ANQGSEA. The V and J ends lost 0 bases and 11 bases respectively, with 13 bases between them. The CDR3 is made up of 12 amino acids. CDR3 amino acids: CSVEDWGGFAFF. Written as DNA, the CDR3 is TGCAGCGTTGAAGATTGGGGGGGGTTCGCTTTCTTT.

V is TRBV5-1 and J is TRBJ2-7, with D tentatively TRBD1 (6 bases). Germline V lookup: CDR1 SGHRS, CDR2 YFSETQ. This CDR3 is built from 15 residues. V lost 4 bases, J lost 5 bases, and 19 bases lay in between. The CDR3 bases are TGCGCCAGCAGCCTAGAACAGGGTTTCATCGACGAGCAGTACTTC. This gives the protein CASSLEQGFIDEQYF.

This chain uses TRBV12-3 or TRBV12-4 with TRBJ2-1, with 9 bases identical to TRBD2. The CDR3 is 14 residues long. With V trimmed by 7 bases and J by 8 bases, 9 bases remained unmatched. As DNA, the CDR3 is TGTGCCAGCAACTGGGGCGGGGGGGCAGATGAGCAGTTCTTC. Translated: CASNWGGGADEQFF.

This clonotype has a count of ten or more. This chain connects TRBV6-2 or TRBV6-3 to TRBJ2-2; weak D call: TRBD1 (6 bases). The germline V gene has CDR1 MNHEY and CDR2 SVGEGT. V was pared by 7 bases and J by 2 bases, with 14 bases between. The CDR3 loop spans 15 amino acids. In nucleotides, the CDR3 is TGTGCCAGCACTCGCCCGGACAGAAACACCGGGGAGCTGTTTTTT. As protein: CASTRPDRNTGELFF.

This clonotype was counted only a few times. This chain uses TRBV4-2 with TRBJ2-7; 7 nucleotides match TRBD2. V lost 3 bases and J lost 3; bases outside the gene matches: 8. This CDR3 contains 15 residues. Per germline, CDR1 LGHNA and CDR2 YNFKEQ. The CDR3 nucleotides are TGTGCCAGCAGCCAGGTACTAGCGAGCAACTACGAGCAGTACTTC. Translated, it gives CASSQVLASNYEQYF.

In its sample, this clonotype was seen a few times. The V call is TRBV13, the J call TRBJ1-1; weak D call: TRBD1 (6 bases). The V end lost 3 bases, the J end lost 5 bases, and 19 bases lay between the germline ends. This CDR3 has 16 residues. Germline-derived CDR1 and CDR2 are PRHDT and FYEKMQ (reference sequence). For the CDR3, the DNA is TGTGCCAGCAGCTTTGGGGCCGCGGGGGCGCTTACTGAAGCTTTCTTT. Residues: CASSFGAAGALTEAFF.

The CDR3 DNA reads TGTGCCAGCAGCTTCTCGGGGGGGGGAAGCAATCAGCCCCAGCATTTT. This gives the protein CASSFSGGGSNQPQHF. V gene TRBV13 combines with J gene TRBJ1-5; D may be TRBD1 (5 bases). Germline V gene lookup returns CDR1 PRHDT and CDR2 FYEKMQ (reference sequence). This CDR3 has 16 residues. V shed 3 bases and J shed 1 base, with 13 bases lying between them. The full variable domain, its missing parts supplied by reference TRBV13 and TRBJ1-5, is AAGVIQSPRHLIKEKRETATLKCYPIPRHDTVYWYQQGPGQDPQFLISFYEKMQSDKGSIPDRFSAQQFSDYHSELNMSSLELGDSALYFCASSFSGGGSNQPQHFGDGTRLSIL.

This chain connects TRBV7-9 to TRBJ2-3; TRBD2 aligns across 9 bases. CDR1 and CDR2 from the germline V gene are SEHNR and FQNEAQ (reference sequence). The V and J ends lost 5 bases and 4 bases, in that order; junction bases with no gene match: 7. This CDR3 contains 15 residues. This CDR3 reads CASSKPGLASDTQYF. The CDR3 region has the DNA TGTGCCAGCAGCAAGCCGGGACTAGCATCAGATACGCAGTATTTT.

In its sample, this clonotype was seen many times. The chain recombines TRBV7-6 with TRBJ1-6; maybe TRBD1 (5 bases). V was trimmed by 2 bases and J by 4 bases, leaving 9 bases between them. This CDR3 is 15 amino acids long. CDR1 is SGHVS, CDR2 FNYEAQ, per germline. The CDR3 region is CASSLLDRYNSPLHF. In DNA, the CDR3 is TGTGCCAGCAGCTTACTAGACAGATATAATTCACCCCTCCACTTT.

This clonotype turned up a few times. This chain joins TRBV29-1 and TRBJ1-2; TRBD1 matches at 11 bases. The CDR3 contains 14 residues. The trim removed 2 bases at V and 8 bases at J, leaving 7 bases unmatched. The germline V gene has CDR1 SQVTM and CDR2 ANQGSEA. The DNA of the CDR3 is TGCAGCGTTGAACCAGGACAGGGGGCTCGGGGCTACACCTTC. This codes for CSVEPGQGARGYTF.

Only a few counts were recorded for this clonotype. This chain connects TRBV5-8 to TRBJ2-7; 7 nucleotides agree with TRBD1. Germline CDR1 is SGHTS and CDR2 is YDEGEE. The CDR3 extends over 15 amino acids. Unmatched junction bases numbered 10, after V lost 0 bases and J lost 7 bases. CDR3 coding DNA: TGTGCCAGCAGCTTGGGGGACAGCCCTGCTACGGAGCAGTACTTC. It specifies CASSLGDSPATEQYF.

This clonotype came up many times. This chain connects TRBV6-6 to TRBJ2-7; possibly TRBD2 for D (5 bases). Looked up from germline, CDR1 is MNHNY and CDR2 is SVGAGI (reference sequence). There are 12 residues in the CDR3. V was shortened by 7 bases and J by 3 bases, with 10 bases between the two germline ends. The CDR3, as DNA: TGTGCCAGCAACGAACGGGGCTACGAGCAGTACTTC. Encoded protein: CASNERGYEQYF.

This clonotype was found a few times. The chain employs TRBV6-1 and TRBJ2-3, with a possible D match to TRBD1 (6 bases). CDR3 length: 15 amino acids. V was cut by 8 bases and J by 2 bases, with 17 bases left in between. Germline CDR1 is MNHNS and CDR2 is SASEGT. The CDR3: CASPTDRRSTDTQYF. CDR3 nucleotide sequence: TGTGCCAGCCCCACCGACAGGCGGTCCACAGATACGCAGTATTTT.

This clonotype appeared a few times. This chain links TRBV6-5 with TRBJ2-6; 8 bases line up with TRBD1. There are 19 residues in the CDR3. Unmatched junction bases numbered 13, after V lost 6 bases and J lost 0 bases. Germline loops: CDR1 MNHEY, CDR2 SVGAGI. The CDR3 protein is CASSVVGQGPHSGANVLTF. The DNA of the CDR3 is TGTGCCAGCAGCGTCGTAGGACAGGGCCCGCACTCTGGGGCCAACGTCCTGACTTTC.

This clonotype was counted at least ten times. The chain carries TRBV7-2 and TRBJ2-7, with 10 bases that match TRBD1. In germline, CDR1 is SGHTA, CDR2 FQGNSA. Trimming removed 3 bases from V and 4 bases from J; junction bases left unmatched: 9. This CDR3 has 16 amino acids. In DNA form, the CDR3 reads TGTGCCAGCAGCTTCACCCCCGGGACAGGGGCTTACGAGCAGTACTTC. It encodes CASSFTPGTGAYEQYF.

There are many counts of this clonotype. This chain connects TRBV7-9 to TRBJ1-1; TRBD1 might be the D (5 bases). The length of the CDR3 is 14 residues. CDR1 and CDR2 (germline): SEHNR, FQNEAQ (reference sequence). V dropped 1 base and J dropped 3 bases, with 9 bases sitting between them. The CDR3 protein is CASSLVRGDTEAFF. The CDR3, as DNA: TGTGCCAGCAGCTTAGTTAGAGGGGACACTGAAGCTTTCTTT.

This clonotype was observed at least ten times. The V and J genes are TRBV7-9 and TRBJ2-3; maybe TRBD1 (5 bases). Trimming cost V 4 bases and J 2 bases, with 10 bases left between them. Germline CDR1 reads SEHNR; CDR2 reads FQNEAQ (reference sequence). CDR3 size: 14 residues. CDR3 nucleotides: TGTGCCAGCAGCTCCGAGACAGCCACAGATACGCAGTATTTT. Encoded protein: CASSSETATDTQYF. Looking up the rest from reference TRBV7-9 and TRBJ2-3 gives the full variable domain: DTGVSQNPRHKITKRGQNVTFRCDPISEHNRLYWYRQTLGQGPEFLTYFQNEAQLEKSRLLSDRFSAERPKGSFSTLEIQRTEQGDSAMYLCASSSETATDTQYFGPGTRLTVL.

Comments on this clonotype: Just one base apart from a much larger clone, this may be a read error. The V gene is TRBV7-8, the J gene TRBJ2-3; 8 bases map to TRBD1. This CDR3 is built from 17 residues. Looked up from germline, CDR1 is SGHVS and CDR2 is FQNEAQ. The CDR3 protein is CTSSLVRAGGFADTQYF. The CDR3 DNA is TGTACCAGCAGCTTAGTTAGGGCAGGGGGCTTCGCAGATACGCAGTATTTT.